A selection of T cell receptor beta chains follows, all from one sample in a study of cytomegalovirus exposure and HLA in healthy donors. Only in-frame clones appear in the TCRdb table, and some are missing; sequencing was by immunoSEQ multiplex PCR. Of about 200,000 clones in the sample, roughly 85% are singletons; the top ten hold less than 7%. Specimen: PBMCs. These receptors were taken from a woman under 30 in good health and CMV-seronegative. Each CDR3 is given with its conserved first and last residue. The order of the fields is D gene, J gene, V gene, clone size, CDR3 DNA, CDR3 protein. The D gene is left open where the match is weak. Some rows mark clone size as missing; the rest say once, few, many or name a class of expanded clone.

- | TRBJ1-1 | TRBV5-1 | - | TGCGCCAGCAGCTTGGGCAGAAAGAACACTGAAGCTTTCTTT | CASSLGRKNTEAFF
TRBD2 | TRBJ2-1 | TRBV7-9 | - | TGTGCCAGCAGCTCACTAGCGGGAGGTGGCAATGAGCAGTTCTTC | CASSSLAGGGNEQFF
- | TRBJ1-2 | TRBV6-5 | - | TGTGCCAGCAGCCCCCGCAGGGACTATGGCTACACCTTC | CASSPRRDYGYTF
TRBD1 | TRBJ1-1 | TRBV5-1 | - | TGCGCCAGCAGCTTAGGGACAGGCGGAATGAACACTGAAGCTTTCTTT | CASSLGTGGMNTEAFF
TRBD2 | TRBJ2-5 | TRBV7-3 | - | TGTGCCAGCAGCTGGGGGACTAGCGGGTTCCAAGAGACCCAGTACTTC | CASSWGTSGFQETQYF
TRBD2 | TRBJ2-2 | TRBV6-6 | - | TGTGCCAGCAGTTCCCGGACTAGCCGTACCGGGGAGCTGTTTTTT | CASSSRTSRTGELFF
TRBD1 | TRBJ2-7 | TRBV30 | - | TGTGCCTGGAGTATAGGACAGGGGAGGGAGGAGCAGTACTTC | CAWSIGQGREEQYF
TRBD2 | TRBJ2-4 | TRBV9 | once | TGTGCCAGCAGCGGCCCCGGGGGGGTAGCCAAAAACATTCAGTACTTC | CASSGPGGVAKNIQYF
- | TRBJ2-7 | TRBV4-1 | - | TGCGCCAGCAGCCAAGATCTGACTTCCCAAGGCTACGAGCAGTACTTC | CASSQDLTSQGYEQYF
- | TRBJ1-2 | TRBV19 | - | TGTGCCAGTAGTATACCCGGACCCACAGCCTATGGCTACACCTTC | CASSIPGPTAYGYTF
- | TRBJ1-3 | TRBV11-2 | - | TGTGCCAGCAGCTTCGGATCGGGGCCTGGAAACACCATATATTTT | CASSFGSGPGNTIYF
- | TRBJ1-6 | TRBV6-1 | - | TGTGCCAGCAGCGAGGAACCTTGGTATAATTCACCCCTCCACTTT | CASSEEPWYNSPLHF
TRBD2 | TRBJ2-2 | TRBV5-1 | once | TGCGCCAGCACCGCGGGGGGTAACACCGGGGAGCTGTTTTTT | CASTAGGNTGELFF
- | TRBJ2-1 | TRBV6-5 | - | TGTGCCAGCAGTTACTCACAGTACAATGAGCAGTTCTTC | CASSYSQYNEQFF
- | TRBJ2-3 | TRBV6-5 | - | TGTGCCAGCAGTTACTCAGGGGGGGATACGCAGTATTTT | CASSYSGGDTQYF
TRBD2 | TRBJ2-1 | TRBV19 | many | TGTGCCAGTAGTCATCCCCGGTCTAGCGGGAGCTCCTACAATGAGCAGTTCTTC | CASSHPRSSGSSYNEQFF
- | TRBJ1-3 | TRBV9 | - | TGTGCCAGCAGCGAAGGGACACTCTCTGGAAACACCATATATTTT | CASSEGTLSGNTIYF
- | TRBJ1-1 | TRBV2 | - | TGTGCCAGCAGAGACAGGACGTCGAACACTGAAGCTTTCTTT | CASRDRTSNTEAFF
- | TRBJ2-1 | TRBV19 | few | TGTGCCAGTAGTAGTTGGGGAAGCTCCTACAATGAGCAGTTCTTC | CASSSWGSSYNEQFF
TRBD1 | TRBJ1-2 | TRBV6-5 | - | TGTGCCAGCAGTTACTCGGGTATGGGACAGGGATATGGCTACACCTTC | CASSYSGMGQGYGYTF
TRBD2 | TRBJ2-7 | TRBV5-4 | - | TGTGCCAGCTCAAGAAGGACTAGCGGATCCTACGAGCAGTACTTC | CASSRRTSGSYEQYF
- | TRBJ2-1 | TRBV5-1 | - | TGCGCCAGTAAGGAGGAGATCGCCTACAATGAGCAGTTCTTC | CASKEEIAYNEQFF
TRBD1 | TRBJ2-3 | TRBV2 | - | TGTGCCAGCAGTGAACAGGGGGACACAGATACGCAGTATTTT | CASSEQGDTDTQYF
- | TRBJ2-7 | TRBV5-1 | - | TGCGCCAGCAGCTTGGTTCCAGGAACCTCCTACGAGCAGTACTTC | CASSLVPGTSYEQYF
- | TRBJ2-7 | TRBV10-3 | - | TGTGCCATCGCCCCCCAGGACAGCTCCTACGAGCAGTACTTC | CAIAPQDSSYEQYF
TRBD1 | TRBJ1-1 | TRBV19 | - | TGTGCCAGTAGTTACTCAGGGGGCGCTGAAGCTTTCTTT | CASSYSGGAEAFF
- | TRBJ1-1 | TRBV28 | few | TGTGCCAGCAGTTCTTGGGTTCTCTTTACTGAAGCTTTCTTT | CASSSWVLFTEAFF
TRBD2 | TRBJ2-1 | TRBV5-1 | - | TGCGCCAGCAGCTTGACTAGCGGGAGAACTGAGCAGTTCTTC | CASSLTSGRTEQFF
- | TRBJ2-3 | TRBV9 | - | TGTGCCAGCAGCGGGGGACTTTTCGGAATTGATACGCAGTATTTT | CASSGGLFGIDTQYF
- | TRBJ2-1 | TRBV5-1 | - | TGCGCCAGCAGCCACGATGTCCAGACCCGACCGTACAATGAGCAGTTCTTC | CASSHDVQTRPYNEQFF
- | TRBJ2-7 | TRBV19 | - | TGTGCCAGTAACGGCTACGAGCAGTACTTC | CASNGYEQYF
TRBD1 | TRBJ1-2 | TRBV15 | - | TGTGCCACCAGCAGGAGGGGGCGAAACTATGGCTACACCTTC | CATSRRGRNYGYTF
TRBD2 | TRBJ2-3 | TRBV9 | - | TGTGCCAGCAGCGTCAGCGGGACTAGCACAGATACGCAGTATTTT | CASSVSGTSTDTQYF
- | TRBJ1-1 | TRBV10-3 | - | TGTGCCATCAGCGGAGTGCTTCCCCCCTCGCCTGAAGCTTTCTTT | CAISGVLPPSPEAFF
TRBD2 | TRBJ2-1 | TRBV2 | - | TGTGCCAGCAGCCTCGGACTAGCGGGGGTTAATGAGCAGTTCTTC | CASSLGLAGVNEQFF
TRBD1 | TRBJ2-1 | TRBV27 | - | TGTGCCAGCAGTCCGGGACAGGGGAGGTTGCGGTTCTTC | CASSPGQGRLRFF
- | TRBJ1-2 | TRBV4-1 | few | TGCGCCAGCAGCCAAGGCGGTGGAGACGGCTATGGCTACACCTTC | CASSQGGGDGYGYTF
TRBD1 | TRBJ1-5 | TRBV6-5 | - | TGTGCCAGCCGCCGGACAGGGGCGTACCAGCCCCAGCATTTT | CASRRTGAYQPQHF
- | TRBJ1-6 | TRBV4-1 | - | TGCGCCAGCAGCCCTCCACGGGGTAATTCACCCCTCCACTTT | CASSPPRGNSPLHF
- | TRBJ2-6 | TRBV2 | - | TGTGCCAGCAGTGACGGTGTCTCTGGGGCCAACGTCCTGACTTTC | CASSDGVSGANVLTF
TRBD2 | TRBJ2-3 | TRBV7-2 | - | TGTGCCAGCAGCCTAGTCGTTCTAGCGGGGGGTTCTGGGACAGATACGCAGTATTTT | CASSLVVLAGGSGTDTQYF
- | TRBJ1-5 | TRBV19 | - | TGTGCCAGTAGTTGGTCTATCGGCGATCAGCCCCAGCATTTT | CASSWSIGDQPQHF
- | TRBJ2-5 | TRBV6-5 | - | TGTGCCAGCAGTTCCCCATCGTCTAGTCGGGAGACCCAGTACTTC | CASSSPSSSRETQYF
- | TRBJ2-5 | TRBV20-1 | once | TGCAGTGCTAGAGATTACGAGACCCAGTACTTC | CSARDYETQYF
- | TRBJ2-2 | TRBV30 | - | TGTGCCTGGAGTGCCGGAGGGGGCCGGGAGCTGTTTTTT | CAWSAGGGRELFF